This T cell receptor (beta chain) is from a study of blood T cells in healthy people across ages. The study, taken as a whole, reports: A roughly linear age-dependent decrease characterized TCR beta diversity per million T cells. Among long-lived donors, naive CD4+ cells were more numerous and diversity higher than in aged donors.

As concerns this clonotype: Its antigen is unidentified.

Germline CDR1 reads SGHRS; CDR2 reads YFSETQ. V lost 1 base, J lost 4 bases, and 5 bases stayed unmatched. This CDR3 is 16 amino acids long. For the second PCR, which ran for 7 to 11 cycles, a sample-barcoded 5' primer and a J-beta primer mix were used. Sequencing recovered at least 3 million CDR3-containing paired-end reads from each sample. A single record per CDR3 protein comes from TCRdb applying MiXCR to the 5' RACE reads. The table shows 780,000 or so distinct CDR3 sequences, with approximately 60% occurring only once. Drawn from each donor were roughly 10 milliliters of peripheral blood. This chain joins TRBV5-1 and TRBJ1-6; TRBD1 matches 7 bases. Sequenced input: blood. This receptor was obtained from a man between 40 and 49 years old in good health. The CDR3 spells CASSLNGQAYNSPLHF. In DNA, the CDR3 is TGCGCCAGCAGCTTGAACGGACAGGCGTATAATTCACCCCTCCACTTT.